Each of the 30 T cell receptor beta chains below was sequenced from the same sample in a study of Graves' ophthalmopathy and Graves' hyperthyroidism. Transcripts of RNA were the source for amplifying TCR beta CDR3 regions. Second-round multiplex PCR followed a first-round RT-PCR using HTBI primers. One entry per CDR3 protein results from TCRdb running MiXCR on the multiplex PCR reads. Of some 380,000 distinct CDR3 sequences listed, just over 15% are singletons. Sequencing input: peripheral blood. All receptors come from a woman younger than 30 with stable Graves' hyperthyroidism.

This clonotype was counted a few times. The chain couples TRBV11-2 to TRBJ2-6; D perhaps matches TRBD1 (6 bases). The CDR3 totals 15 residues. V gave up 5 bases and J gave up 2 bases, with 10 bases separating them. Germline-derived CDR1 and CDR2 are SGHAT and FQNNGV. This CDR3 reads CASSQRQAGANVLTF. CDR3 nucleotide sequence: TGTGCCAGCAGCCAGAGACAGGCTGGGGCCAACGTCCTGACTTTC.

A few counts support this clonotype. The chain employs TRBV19 and TRBJ1-1; D remains unclear. The CDR3 runs 13 residues. The ends were cut back, 4 bases at V and 5 bases at J, with 11 bases in the middle. CDR1 and CDR2 from the germline V gene are LNHDA and SQIVND (reference sequence). Here the CDR3 reads CASSKSGGTEAFF. The CDR3 DNA reads TGTGCCAGTAGTAAATCGGGTGGAACTGAAGCTTTCTTT.

This clonotype was recorded at least ten times. The V and J genes are TRBV7-2 and TRBJ2-2; D gene ambiguous. CDR3 size: 14 residues. Germline assignment: CDR1 SGHTA and CDR2 FQGNSA. V dropped 3 bases and J dropped 3 bases, with 8 bases sitting between them. The CDR3 here is CASSFKGYTGELFF. In DNA, the CDR3 is TGTGCCAGCAGCTTCAAAGGGTACACCGGGGAGCTGTTTTTT.

The table lists this clonotype with many counts. The chain recombines TRBV5-8 with TRBJ1-2; D may be TRBD1 (6 bases). V lost 2 bases and J lost 2, with 10 bases in between. The CDR3 length is 14 residues. Germline-derived CDR1 and CDR2 are SGHTS and YDEGEE. The CDR3 region is CASSFRDNNYGYTF. The CDR3 DNA follows: TGTGCCAGCAGCTTCCGGGACAACAACTATGGCTACACCTTC.

This clonotype occurred many times. The chain links TRBV12-3 or TRBV12-4 to TRBJ1-2, with 9 nucleotides matching TRBD1. Unmatched junction bases numbered 11, after V lost 6 bases and J lost 0 bases. The CDR3 contains 17 residues. As DNA, the CDR3 is TGTGCCAGCAGCTCCGGGACAGGGAAACTTCCTAACTATGGCTACACCTTC. Protein: CASSSGTGKLPNYGYTF.

The gene calls are TRBV20-1 and TRBJ1-5; unclear D gene. Per germline, CDR1 DFQATT and CDR2 SNEGSKA (reference sequence). The CDR3 runs to 15 residues. V lost 0 bases, J lost 0 bases, and 9 bases lay in between. The CDR3: CSAREGQYSNQPQHF. DNA of the CDR3: TGCAGTGCTAGAGAAGGGCAATATAGCAATCAGCCCCAGCATTTT.

This clonotype was recorded many times. The CDR3 DNA reads TGTGCCAGCAGTTTACGGTTCATGAACACTGAAGCTTTCTTT. Translated: CASSLRFMNTEAFF. The V and J genes are TRBV12-3 or TRBV12-4 and TRBJ1-1, with D unclear. Trimming pared 2 bases from V and 0 bases from J, leaving 7 bases between. CDR3 length: 14 residues.

The chain carries TRBV6-5 and TRBJ1-6; 10 bases agree with TRBD1. CDR3 length equals 18 residues. The germline CDR1 and CDR2 sequences are MNHEY and SVGAGI. V trimming: 0 bases; J trimming: 7 bases; junction bases outside the gene matches: 9. This CDR3 is CASSYSTMGQGWNSPLHF. The CDR3 DNA sequence: TGTGCCAGCAGTTACTCGACGATGGGACAGGGGTGGAATTCACCCCTCCACTTT.

This clonotype was observed at least ten times. The chain employs TRBV5-5 and TRBJ2-5; a weak D match, TRBD1 (5 bases). The germline CDR1 and CDR2 sequences are SGHKS and YYEKEE (reference sequence). Trimming stripped 3 bases from V and 1 base from J, with 16 bases between. The CDR3 is made up of 16 amino acids. CDR3 amino acids: CASSSGSLGFQETQYF. In DNA form, the CDR3 reads TGTGCCAGCAGCTCAGGGTCGCTGGGCTTCCAAGAGACCCAGTACTTC.

The V and J genes are TRBV7-9 and TRBJ1-5, with TRBD1 matching 7 bases. This CDR3 is built from 15 residues. The germline CDR1 and CDR2 sequences are SEHNR and FQNEAQ (reference sequence). J gave up 3 bases and V 3 bases, and 5 bases lay outside the gene matches. CDR3 nucleotide sequence: TGTGCCAGCAGCTTTGGGACAGATTACAATCAGCCCCAGCATTTT. Protein: CASSFGTDYNQPQHF.

This clonotype was recorded at least ten times. The chain carries TRBV6-2 or TRBV6-3 and TRBJ1-2; 7 positions match TRBD1. This CDR3 has 13 amino acids. Per germline, CDR1 MNHEY and CDR2 SVGEGT. With V trimmed by 8 bases and J by 4 bases, 7 bases remained unmatched. CDR3 in amino acids: CASFQGGVYGYTF. Written as DNA, the CDR3 is TGTGCCAGCTTCCAGGGGGGTGTCTATGGCTACACCTTC.

This clonotype was observed a few times. J is TRBJ2-5 and V is TRBV11-3, with D uncertain. This CDR3 is 12 amino acids long. Trimming left V 0 bases short and J 11 bases short, with 10 bases between. From germline, CDR1 is SGHNT and CDR2 YENEEA. The CDR3 nucleotides are TGTGCCAGCAGCTTAGAGCGTTACCGGCAGTACTTC. It is translated as CASSLERYRQYF.

Many counts were recorded for this clonotype. V is TRBV7-6 and J is TRBJ2-2; TRBD2 agrees at 8 bases. Per the germline V gene, CDR1 is SGHVS and CDR2 is FNYEAQ. The CDR3 is 16 amino acids. J gave up 1 base and V 0 bases, and 1 base lay outside the gene matches. This chain's CDR3 is CASSLAAGENTGELFF. CDR3 nucleotide sequence: TGTGCCAGCAGCTTAGCAGCGGGGGAGAACACCGGGGAGCTGTTTTTT.

This clonotype was counted only a few times. The rearrangement uses TRBV11-2 and TRBJ2-5; the D is unclear. CDR1 and CDR2 from the germline V gene are SGHAT and FQNNGV. The CDR3 totals 13 residues. V lost 0 bases, J lost 5 bases, and 7 bases lay in between. The CDR3 bases are TGTGCCAGCAGCTTAGAGGTAGAGGAGACCCAGTACTTC. Protein product: CASSLEVEETQYF.

At least ten counts were recorded for this clonotype. V usage is TRBV4-1 and J usage is TRBJ1-1; D is unclear. This CDR3 region has 15 residues. Germline V CDR1 and CDR2: MGHRA, YSYEKL. With 8 bases removed from V and 7 bases from J, the gap between germline ends came to 23 bases. CDR3 sequence reads: CASSWLWAPSDEAFF. For the CDR3, the DNA is TGCGCCAGCTCCTGGCTGTGGGCGCCTTCGGATGAAGCTTTCTTT.

This chain links TRBV11-2 with TRBJ2-2, with D unclear. The CDR3 is 13 amino acids. Germline V CDR1 and CDR2: SGHAT, FQNNGV. V lost 6 bases and J lost 5, with 10 bases in between. As DNA, the CDR3 is TGTGCCAGCAGAAATCAGCTAACCGGGGAGCTGTTTTTT. Translated, it gives CASRNQLTGELFF.

The chain links TRBV12-3 or TRBV12-4 to TRBJ2-7; tentatively, D is TRBD2 (6 bases). There are 15 residues in the CDR3. Trimming took 1 base from V and 4 from J, leaving 14 bases between them. The CDR3 reads CASSLVGSGGYEQYF. The DNA for the CDR3 is TGTGCCAGCAGTTTAGTTGGTAGCGGAGGGTACGAGCAGTACTTC.

The sample holds many counts of this clonotype. The CDR3 is CASSDPGAKDSPLHF. The CDR3 bases are TGCGCCAGCAGCGACCCGGGAGCGAAGGATTCACCCCTCCACTTT. The genes are TRBV5-1 and TRBJ1-6; D not certain. Trimming left V 4 bases short and J 8 bases short, with 16 bases between. CDR1 is SGHRS, CDR2 YFSETQ, per germline. This CDR3 spans 15 amino acids.

This clonotype was found many times. This chain links TRBV12-5 with TRBJ1-1; no firm D call. The V end lost 3 bases, the J end lost 6 bases, and 11 bases lay between the germline ends. Looked up from germline, CDR1 is LGHNT and CDR2 is FRNRAP. This CDR3 is built from 13 residues. The CDR3 loop reads CASGFSDGAEAFF. DNA of the CDR3: TGTGCTAGTGGTTTCTCGGACGGAGCTGAAGCTTTCTTT.

This clonotype was seen repeatedly, ten times or more. The chain carries TRBV12-3 or TRBV12-4 and TRBJ1-2; 7 bases are shared with TRBD1. The CDR3 consists of 15 residues. The V and J ends lost 6 bases and 8 bases, in that order; junction bases with no gene match: 15. The CDR3 loop is CASSWGQTRRDGYTF. The CDR3 nucleotides are TGTGCCAGCAGCTGGGGACAGACGCGAAGAGACGGCTACACCTTC.

This sequence joins TRBV7-3 and TRBJ2-2; 9 nucleotides agree with TRBD2. The trim removed 6 bases at V and 4 bases at J, leaving 9 bases unmatched. In germline, CDR1 is SGHTA, CDR2 FQGTGA. The CDR3 loop spans 16 amino acids. As DNA, the CDR3 is TGTGCCAGCAGTCCAGCGCGGGAGGGCCGCACCGGGGAGCTGTTTTTT. Its protein product is CASSPAREGRTGELFF.

This clonotype was seen repeatedly, ten times or more. The chain employs TRBV20-1 and TRBJ1-5; TRBD1 is a possible D gene (5 bases). CDR1 and CDR2 (germline): DFQATT, SNEGSKA (reference sequence). This CDR3 is built from 13 residues. The V and J ends lost 2 bases and 5 bases respectively, with 10 bases between them. The CDR3, as DNA: TGCAGTGCTAGATTCCGGGGGGATCAGCCCCAGCATTTT. It codes for CSARFRGDQPQHF.

This clonotype was picked up many times. CDR3 sequence (DNA): TGTGCCAGCAGCTTAGCCAGGGACGAGCAGTACTTC. Translated: CASSLARDEQYF. The V call is TRBV7-9, the J call TRBJ2-7, with D tentatively TRBD1 (5 bases). V was pared by 0 bases and J by 5 bases, with 5 bases between. Per germline, CDR1 SEHNR and CDR2 FQNEAQ (reference sequence). CDR3 length equals 12 residues.

This clonotype was detected ten times or more. This chain uses TRBV7-9 with TRBJ1-2, with 10 bases lining up with TRBD1. The ends lost 3 bases at V and 8 bases at J; junction bases unmatched: 15. This CDR3 contains 17 residues. Germline loops: CDR1 SEHNR, CDR2 FQNEAQ (reference sequence). This chain's CDR3 is CASSFSLGTGVRLGYTF. Written as DNA, the CDR3 is TGTGCCAGCAGCTTCAGCCTCGGGACAGGGGTTCGTTTGGGCTACACCTTC.

This clonotype appeared many times. The chain combines TRBV4-1 with TRBJ1-2; D perhaps matches TRBD1 (5 bases). The length of the CDR3 is 13 residues. The germline V and J ends were trimmed by 1 base and 7 bases, with 10 bases remaining between them. CDR1 is MGHRA, CDR2 YSYEKL, per germline. CDR3 sequence (DNA): TGCGCCAGCAGCCAAGTGGGGACTGGTGGCTACACCTTC. Protein sequence: CASSQVGTGGYTF.

This clonotype came up a few times. At one end, the junction sequence differs from germline, possibly due to a read error. V usage is TRBV20-1 and J usage is TRBJ2-7; TRBD2 agrees at 7 bases. The CDR3 loop spans 15 amino acids. CDR1 is DFQATT and CDR2 is SNEGSKA in the germline V gene (reference sequence). The CDR3 is CSARDQWRGNYEQHF. CDR3 DNA sequence: TGCAGTGCTAGAGATCAGTGGCGGGGGAACTACGAGCAGCACTTC.

This clonotype was detected ten times or more. In nucleotides, the CDR3 is TGTGCCAGCAGCCTCCACGCGGGGCTGGACACTGAAGCTTTCTTT. Translated, it gives CASSLHAGLDTEAFF. The V gene is TRBV27, the J gene TRBJ1-1; possibly TRBD1 for D (5 bases). CDR1 and CDR2 (germline): MNHEY, SMNVEV (reference sequence). This CDR3 is 15 amino acids long. The V gene lost 6 bases and the J gene lost 3 bases, with 17 bases spanning the gap.

This clonotype was seen a few times. This chain joins TRBV19 and TRBJ2-4; possible D gene TRBD1, 6 bases. Germline V gene lookup returns CDR1 LNHDA and CDR2 SQIVND (reference sequence). CDR3 length equals 15 residues. V lost 5 bases and J lost 0, with 11 bases in between. CDR3 residues: CASSPQGQAKNIQYF. CDR3 DNA sequence: TGTGCCAGTAGTCCACAGGGTCAAGCCAAAAACATTCAGTACTTC.

This clonotype has at least ten counts. The chain uses TRBV9 and TRBJ1-6; D not resolved. In germline, CDR1 is SGDLS, CDR2 YYNGEE. This CDR3 is 14 amino acids long. The germline V and J ends were trimmed by 4 bases and 7 bases, with 12 bases remaining between them. The CDR3 coding sequence is TGTGCCAGCAGCCTAATTCCGGGGAATTCACCCCTCCACTTT. Its protein is CASSLIPGNSPLHF.

This CDR3 reads CASSHNAGGPYEQYF. Written as DNA, the CDR3 is TGTGCCAGCAGCCACAACGCGGGAGGCCCCTACGAGCAGTACTTC. This sequence joins TRBV3-1 and TRBJ2-7; 8 bases fit TRBD2. CDR3 size: 15 residues. In germline, CDR1 is LGHDT, CDR2 YNNKEL (reference sequence). The ends lost 3 bases at V and 2 bases at J; junction bases unmatched: 6.